This TCR beta chain comes out of a study of cytomegalovirus exposure and HLA in healthy donors. Background on the study: Caucasian-associated ancestry cluster membership applied to about four fifths of under 450 genotyped donors.

Whole-study findings and limits: The study recorded 160 or so TCR beta chains that were cytomegalovirus-associated.

To note about this clone: Its matching antigen is unknown.

A multiplex PCR was run with 60 Vbeta primers and 13 Jbeta primers. Sequencing used immunoSEQ multiplex PCR; TCRdb keeps in-frame clones, though not all of them. The sample lists 75,000 to 90,000 clones; nearly 80% were seen once. This clonotype was sampled from a woman aged 40 to 49 in good health and CMV-seropositive. Sequences were obtained from PBMCs.

Written as DNA, the CDR3 is TGTGCCAGCAGTCGCAGGGAGGGTGAAAAACTGTTTTTT. The encoded protein is CASSRREGEKLFF. The V call is TRBV27, the J call TRBJ1-4; a weak D match, TRBD1 (5 bases). V was trimmed by 5 bases and J by 7 bases, leaving 11 bases between them. Germline CDR1 is MNHEY and CDR2 is SMNVEV (reference sequence). This CDR3 contains 13 residues. Full variable domain (outside the CDR3, taken from reference TRBV27 and TRBJ1-4): EAQVTQNPRYLITVTGKKLTVTCSQNMNHEYMSWYRQDPGLGLRQIYYSMNVEVTDKGDVPEGYKVSRKEKRNFPLILESPSPNQTSLYFCASSRREGEKLFFGSGTQLSVL.